The next 8 T cell receptor beta chains were all read from a single sample in a study of monozygotic twins with inflammatory bowel disease. From its re-call of the 5' RACE reads, TCRdb lists each CDR3 protein once, without DNA. The ten top clones account for roughly 2.5%, within a sample of 440,000 or so distinct CDR3 sequences. The sequenced sample was blood. The receptors stem from a human donor with ulcerative colitis or Crohn's disease, or a healthy co-twin of an affected twin (not recorded which).

The V and J genes are TRBV5-1 and TRBJ2-5; with no DNA, the TCRdb D assignment of TRBD1 cannot be verified. Germline CDR1 and CDR2: SGHRS and YFSETQ. This CDR3 contains 16 residues. The CDR3 reads CASSSQKTSRGETQYF.

The rearrangement links TRBV5-1 to TRBJ2-2; the TRBD2 assignment by TCRdb is unverifiable without DNA. The CDR3 loop spans 16 amino acids. CDR1 is SGHRS and CDR2 is YFSETQ in the germline V gene. CDR3 amino acids: CASSLGVAGATGELFF.

The V call is TRBV5-1, the J call TRBJ1-1; TCRdb's D gene call, TRBD1, goes unchecked for lack of DNA. The germline CDR1 and CDR2 sequences are SGHRS and YFSETQ. The CDR3 is 15 amino acids. The CDR3 loop is CASSLFGKGGTEAFF.

The V call is TRBV20-1, the J call TRBJ2-1; TCRdb names TRBD1, which stays unverified in the absence of DNA. The CDR3 runs 13 residues. The germline gives CDR1 DFQATT, CDR2 SNEGSKA (reference sequence). CDR3 sequence: CSAPGGVYNEQFF.

The chain employs TRBV20-1 and TRBJ2-2; with no DNA, the TCRdb D assignment of TRBD1 cannot be verified. CDR3 length: 14 amino acids. The V gene's germline CDR1 is DFQATT and CDR2 SNEGSKA (reference sequence). The CDR3: CSASDRGETGELFF.

This chain links TRBV11-2 with TRBJ2-7; TCRdb's D call of TRBD1 is untestable without DNA. CDR1 is SGHAT and CDR2 is FQNNGV in the germline V gene. CDR3 size: 13 residues. This CDR3 reads CASSAPPSYEQYF. Full variable domain (remainder filled in from reference TRBV11-2 and TRBJ2-7): EAGVAQSPRYKIIEKRQSVAFWCNPISGHATLYWYQQILGQGPKLLIQFQNNGVVDDSQLPKDRFSAERLKGVDSTLKIQPAKLEDSAVYLCASSAPPSYEQYFGPGTRLTVT.

This sequence joins TRBV3-1 and TRBJ2-3; checking the TCRdb D call of TRBD2 is not possible without DNA. In germline, CDR1 is LGHDT, CDR2 YNNKEL (reference sequence). The CDR3 is 16 residues long. The chain's CDR3 is CASSQPLKAGRDTQYF.

The genes are TRBV25-1 and TRBJ2-2; lacking DNA, the TRBD1 call made by TCRdb goes unchecked. Germline values: CDR1 MGHDK, CDR2 SYGVNS. This CDR3 spans 15 amino acids. The CDR3 spells CASSESGWGTGELFF.